This T cell receptor beta chain appears in the sequencing data of a study of spatial heterogeneity in lung cancer. The CDR3 consists of 16 residues. The V end lost 1 base, the J end lost 0 bases, and 10 bases lay between the germline ends. The germline V gene encodes CDR1 MGHRA and CDR2 YSYEKL. This clonotype was observed many times. Time point meaning: sample taken at primary tumor resection. There were some 70 donors, all of them untreated patients with early-stage non-small cell lung cancer. TCRs were sequenced from unsorted whole RNA of tumor, nontumor lung or PBMC. Every cDNA TCR molecule received its own unique molecular identifier. One entry per CDR3 protein, called by TCRdb with MiXCR from the 5' RACE reads. The data show 6,000 to 8,500 distinct CDR3 sequences, with roughly 8.6% seen just once and approximately 43% held by the top ten.

The chain joins TRBV4-1 to TRBJ1-5; no clear D. This TCR derives from a male donor with early-stage non-small cell lung cancer. This sample comprised PBMCs, obtained at surgery. This CDR3 reads CASSQGTQVSNQPQHF. CDR3 DNA sequence: TGCGCCAGCAGCCAAGGGACGCAAGTTAGCAATCAGCCCCAGCATTTT.